The 8 T cell receptor beta chains presented below share a single source sample, sequenced in a study of blood T cell repertoires in COVID-19. Generated by immunoSEQ multiplex PCR, the TCRdb table keeps only in-frame clones and is missing some. Of more than 150,000 clones listed, around 86% were seen once; the top ten hold less than 0.7%. Material: peripheral blood. Receptors originate from a man in his sixties with COVID-19, enrolled during active disease.

The J gene is TRBJ2-2, the V gene TRBV13; 8 bases match TRBD2. Unmatched junction bases numbered 9, after V lost 5 bases and J lost 7 bases. This CDR3 comprises 15 residues. The germline gives CDR1 PRHDT, CDR2 FYEKMQ (reference sequence). CDR3 loop: CASSNPSGPFGELFF. The CDR3 DNA is TGTGCCAGCAGCAACCCTAGCGGGCCCTTCGGGGAGCTGTTTTTT.

The J gene is TRBJ2-7, the V gene TRBV7-2; D is possibly TRBD1 (5 bases). CDR1 and CDR2 (germline): SGHTA, FQGNSA. The ends were cut back, 3 bases at V and 6 bases at J, with 18 bases in the middle. CDR3 length: 15 amino acids. The CDR3 region is CASSLIVISRGEQYF. The CDR3 bases are TGTGCCAGCAGCTTGATAGTCATCTCAAGGGGCGAGCAGTACTTC.

The chain carries TRBV24-1 and TRBJ1-5; TRBD1 aligns across 8 bases. J was trimmed by 2 bases and V by 4 bases; bases with no gene match: 6. The CDR3 runs 16 residues. The germline V gene encodes CDR1 KGHDR and CDR2 SFDVKD. CDR3 region: CATSEGQGSGNQPQHF. Written as DNA, the CDR3 is TGTGCCACCAGTGAAGGACAGGGATCGGGCAATCAGCCCCAGCATTTT.

J is TRBJ1-2 and V is TRBV2; D remains ambiguous. The CDR3 is 12 residues long. The V and J ends lost 4 bases and 5 bases respectively, with 8 bases between them. The V gene's germline CDR1 is SNHLY and CDR2 FYNNEI. The CDR3: CASSALEYGYTF. For the CDR3, the DNA is TGTGCCAGCAGTGCCTTAGAGTATGGCTACACCTTC.

The chain is built from TRBV18 and TRBJ1-5, with D perhaps matching TRBD1 (5 bases). V lost 2 bases, J lost 3 bases, and 11 bases lay in between. In germline, CDR1 is KGHSH, CDR2 LQKENI. This CDR3 comprises 15 residues. In DNA form, the CDR3 reads TGTGCCAGCTCACCAAGCAGGGACTACAATCAGCCCCAGCATTTT. It is translated as CASSPSRDYNQPQHF.

This clone has just one count. The rearrangement uses TRBV14 and TRBJ1-1; D is unresolved. The CDR3 runs to 13 residues. Germline V gene data show CDR1 as SGHDN and CDR2 as FVKESK. V lost 2 bases to trimming and J lost 0 bases, with 4 bases between them. This CDR3 reads CASSQSLNTEAFF. The CDR3 bases are TGTGCCAGCAGCCAATCATTGAACACTGAAGCTTTCTTT.

The gene calls are TRBV7-2 and TRBJ2-7; 9 nucleotides agree with TRBD2. The germline V gene encodes CDR1 SGHTA and CDR2 FQGNSA. CDR3 length equals 16 residues. The ends lost 0 bases at V and 5 bases at J; junction bases unmatched: 8. In nucleotides, the CDR3 is TGTGCCAGCAGCTTAGCCCCCCTGGGGACTAGCAACGAGCAGTACTTC. Translating gives CASSLAPLGTSNEQYF. Supplemented by reference TRBV7-2 and TRBJ2-7, the full variable domain reads GAGVSQSPSNKVTEKGKDVELRCDPISGHTALYWYRQSLGQGLEFLIYFQGNSAPDKSGLPSDRFSAERTGGSVSTLTIQRTQQEDSAVYLCASSLAPLGTSNEQYFGPGTRLTVT.

Comment on this clone: In the same sample, other DNA sequences code for this CDR3. V and J are TRBV12-3 or TRBV12-4 and TRBJ1-1, with a tentative D call TRBD1 (5 bases). With 2 bases removed from V and 4 bases from J, the gap between germline ends came to 5 bases. CDR3 length equals 12 residues. The CDR3 sequence: CASSLQGTEAFF. The CDR3 bases are TGTGCCAGCAGTTTACAGGGCACTGAAGCTTTCTTT.